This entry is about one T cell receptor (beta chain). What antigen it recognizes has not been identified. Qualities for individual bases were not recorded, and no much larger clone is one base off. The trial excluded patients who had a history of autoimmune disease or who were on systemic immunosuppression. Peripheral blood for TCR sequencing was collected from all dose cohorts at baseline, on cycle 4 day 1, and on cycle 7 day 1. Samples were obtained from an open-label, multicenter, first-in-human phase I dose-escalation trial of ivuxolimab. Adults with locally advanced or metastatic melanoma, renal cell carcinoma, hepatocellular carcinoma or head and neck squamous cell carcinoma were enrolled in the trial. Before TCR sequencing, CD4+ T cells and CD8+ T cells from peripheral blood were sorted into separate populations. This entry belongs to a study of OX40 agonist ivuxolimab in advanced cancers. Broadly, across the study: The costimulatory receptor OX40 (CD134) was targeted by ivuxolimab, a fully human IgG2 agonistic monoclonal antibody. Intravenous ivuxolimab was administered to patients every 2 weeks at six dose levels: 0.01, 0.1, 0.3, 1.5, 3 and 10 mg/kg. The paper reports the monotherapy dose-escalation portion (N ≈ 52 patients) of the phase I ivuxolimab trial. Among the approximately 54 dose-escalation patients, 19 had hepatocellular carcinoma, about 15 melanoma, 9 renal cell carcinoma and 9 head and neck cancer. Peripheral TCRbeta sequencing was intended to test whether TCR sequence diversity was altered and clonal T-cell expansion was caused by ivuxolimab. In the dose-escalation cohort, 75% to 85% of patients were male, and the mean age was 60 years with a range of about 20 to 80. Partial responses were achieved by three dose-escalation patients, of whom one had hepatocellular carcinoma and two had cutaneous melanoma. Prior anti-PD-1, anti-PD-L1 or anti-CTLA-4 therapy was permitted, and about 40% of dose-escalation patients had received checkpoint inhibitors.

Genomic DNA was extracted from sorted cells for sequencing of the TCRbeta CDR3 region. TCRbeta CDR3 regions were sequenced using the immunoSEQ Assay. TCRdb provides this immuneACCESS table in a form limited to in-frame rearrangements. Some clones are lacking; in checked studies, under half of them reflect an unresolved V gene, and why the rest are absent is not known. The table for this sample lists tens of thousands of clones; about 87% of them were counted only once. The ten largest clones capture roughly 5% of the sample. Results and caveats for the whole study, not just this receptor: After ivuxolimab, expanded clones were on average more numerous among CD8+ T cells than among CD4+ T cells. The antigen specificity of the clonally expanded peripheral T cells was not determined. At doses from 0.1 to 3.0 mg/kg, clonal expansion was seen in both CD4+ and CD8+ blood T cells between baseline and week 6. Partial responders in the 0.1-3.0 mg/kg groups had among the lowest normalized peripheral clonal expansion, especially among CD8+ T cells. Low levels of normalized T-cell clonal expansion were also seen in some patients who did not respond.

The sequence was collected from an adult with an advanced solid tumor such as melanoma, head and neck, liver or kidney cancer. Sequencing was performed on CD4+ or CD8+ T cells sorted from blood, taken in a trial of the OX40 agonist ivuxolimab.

The DNA sequence is TGTGCCAGCAGCCCCTACAGGGGGAACCCCTACGAGCAGTACTTC. Its translation is CASSPYRGNPYEQYF. The chain is encoded by TRBV14 joined to TRBJ2-7; TRBD1 lines up with 8 middle nucleotides. Including cysteine and phenylalanine, the CDR3 has 15 amino acids. Solely the CDR3 DNA is kept, with 45 bases framed from the first base. V lost 4 bases and J lost 2 bases, and the count of bases not matched to a germline gene is 7. Taken from the germline V gene, the CDR1 and CDR2 loops are SGHDN and FVKESK.